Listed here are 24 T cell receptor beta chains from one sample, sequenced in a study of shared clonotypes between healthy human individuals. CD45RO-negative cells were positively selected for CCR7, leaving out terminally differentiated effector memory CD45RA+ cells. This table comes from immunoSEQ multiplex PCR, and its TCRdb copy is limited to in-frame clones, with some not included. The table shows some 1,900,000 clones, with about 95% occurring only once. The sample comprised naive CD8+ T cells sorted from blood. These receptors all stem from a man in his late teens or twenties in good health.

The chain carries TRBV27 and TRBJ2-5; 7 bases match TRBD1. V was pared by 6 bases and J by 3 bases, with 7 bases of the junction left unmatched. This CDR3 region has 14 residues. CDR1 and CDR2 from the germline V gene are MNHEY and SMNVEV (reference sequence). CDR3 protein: CASRPYGTEETQYF. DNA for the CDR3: TGTGCCAGCAGACCTTACGGGACAGAAGAGACCCAGTACTTC.

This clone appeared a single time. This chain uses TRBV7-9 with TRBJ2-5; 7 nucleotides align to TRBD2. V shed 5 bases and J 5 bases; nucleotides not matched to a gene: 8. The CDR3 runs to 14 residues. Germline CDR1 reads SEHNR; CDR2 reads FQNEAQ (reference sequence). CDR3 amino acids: CASSRLAGSETQYF. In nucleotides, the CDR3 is TGTGCCAGCAGCCGACTAGCCGGTTCGGAGACCCAGTACTTC.

CDR3 nucleotides: TGTGCCAGCAGCTCGACAGGGTACGGCTACACCTTC. Amino acids: CASSSTGYGYTF. This chain joins TRBV7-2 and TRBJ1-2; 7 bases agree with TRBD1. The CDR3 consists of 12 residues. The V gene's germline CDR1 is SGHTA and CDR2 FQGNSA. V lost 4 bases and J lost 8; bases outside the gene matches: 4.

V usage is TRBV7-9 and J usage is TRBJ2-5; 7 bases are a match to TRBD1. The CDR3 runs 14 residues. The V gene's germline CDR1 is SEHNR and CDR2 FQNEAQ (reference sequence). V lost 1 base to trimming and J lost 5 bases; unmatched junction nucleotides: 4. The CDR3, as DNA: TGTGCCAGCAGCTTAGGAGCAGGGGGTGAGACCCAGTACTTC. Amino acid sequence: CASSLGAGGETQYF.

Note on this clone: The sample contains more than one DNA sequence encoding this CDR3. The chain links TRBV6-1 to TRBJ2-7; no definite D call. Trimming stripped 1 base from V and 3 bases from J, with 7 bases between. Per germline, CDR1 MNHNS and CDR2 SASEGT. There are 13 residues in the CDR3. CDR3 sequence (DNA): TGTGCCAGCAGTGAAGGGCACGGCTACGAGCAGTACTTC. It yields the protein CASSEGHGYEQYF.

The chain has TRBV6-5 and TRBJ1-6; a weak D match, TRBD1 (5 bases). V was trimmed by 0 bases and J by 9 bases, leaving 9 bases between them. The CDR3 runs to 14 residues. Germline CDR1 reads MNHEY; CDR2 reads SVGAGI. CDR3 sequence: CASSYSGGTSPLHF. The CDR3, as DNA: TGTGCCAGCAGTTACTCGGGGGGGACTTCACCCCTCCACTTT.

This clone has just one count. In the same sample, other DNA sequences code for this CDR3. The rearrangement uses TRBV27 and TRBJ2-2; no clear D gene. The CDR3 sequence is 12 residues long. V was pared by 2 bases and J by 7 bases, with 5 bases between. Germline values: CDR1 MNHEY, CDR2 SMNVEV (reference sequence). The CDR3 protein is CASSLLRGELFF. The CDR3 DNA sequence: TGTGCCAGCAGTTTACTCCGCGGGGAGCTGTTTTTT.

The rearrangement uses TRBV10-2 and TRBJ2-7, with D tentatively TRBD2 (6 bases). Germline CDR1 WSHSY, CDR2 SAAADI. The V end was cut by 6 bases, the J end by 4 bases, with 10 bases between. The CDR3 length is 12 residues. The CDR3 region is CASSPGGYEQYF. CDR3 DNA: TGCGCCAGCAGCCCAGGAGGGTACGAGCAGTACTTC.

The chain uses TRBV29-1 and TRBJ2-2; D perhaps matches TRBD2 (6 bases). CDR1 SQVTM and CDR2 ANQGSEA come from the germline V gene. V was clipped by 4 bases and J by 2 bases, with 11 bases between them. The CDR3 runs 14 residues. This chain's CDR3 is CSVGGGINTGELFF. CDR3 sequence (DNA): TGCAGCGTTGGGGGCGGGATTAACACCGGGGAGCTGTTTTTT.

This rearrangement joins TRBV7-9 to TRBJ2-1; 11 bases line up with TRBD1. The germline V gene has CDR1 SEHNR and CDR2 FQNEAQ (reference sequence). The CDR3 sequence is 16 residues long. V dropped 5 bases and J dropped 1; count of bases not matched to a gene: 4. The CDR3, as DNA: TGTGCCAGCAGCACCGGACAGGGGGCTTCCTACAATGAGCAGTTCTTC. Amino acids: CASSTGQGASYNEQFF. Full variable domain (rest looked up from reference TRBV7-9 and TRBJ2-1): DTGVSQNPRHKITKRGQNVTFRCDPISEHNRLYWYRQTLGQGPEFLTYFQNEAQLEKSRLLSDRFSAERPKGSFSTLEIQRTEQGDSAMYLCASSTGQGASYNEQFFGPGTRLTVL.

CDR3 nucleotide sequence: TGTGCCAGCAGCTTAGATCCTCACAATGAGCAGTTCTTC. It codes for CASSLDPHNEQFF. The V and J genes are TRBV11-2 and TRBJ2-1; D remains ambiguous. The germline CDR1 and CDR2 sequences are SGHAT and FQNNGV. Trimming stripped 0 bases from V and 5 bases from J, with 5 bases between. This CDR3 spans 13 amino acids.

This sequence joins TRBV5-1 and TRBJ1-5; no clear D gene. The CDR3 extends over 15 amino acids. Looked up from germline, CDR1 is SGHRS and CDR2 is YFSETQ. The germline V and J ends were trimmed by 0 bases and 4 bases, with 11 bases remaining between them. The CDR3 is CASSLAGLGNQPQHF. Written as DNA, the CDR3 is TGCGCCAGCAGCTTGGCGGGTTTAGGAAATCAGCCCCAGCATTTT.

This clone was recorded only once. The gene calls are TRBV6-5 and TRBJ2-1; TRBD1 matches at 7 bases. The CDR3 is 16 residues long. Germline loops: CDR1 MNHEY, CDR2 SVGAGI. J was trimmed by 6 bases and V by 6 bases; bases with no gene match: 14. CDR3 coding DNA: TGTGCCAGCAGCTACCACAGGGGCCCCACGGGCAATGAGCAGTTCTTC. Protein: CASSYHRGPTGNEQFF.

CDR3 nucleotide sequence: TGTGCCAGCAGTTTAATTGCCGGGGGTCTGCAAGAGACCCAGTACTTC. Translating it yields CASSLIAGGLQETQYF. This chain uses TRBV28 with TRBJ2-5, with a tentative D call TRBD2 (6 bases). Germline loops: CDR1 MDHEN, CDR2 SYDVKM. The V gene lost 2 bases and the J gene lost 2 bases, with 15 bases spanning the gap. The CDR3 runs to 16 residues.

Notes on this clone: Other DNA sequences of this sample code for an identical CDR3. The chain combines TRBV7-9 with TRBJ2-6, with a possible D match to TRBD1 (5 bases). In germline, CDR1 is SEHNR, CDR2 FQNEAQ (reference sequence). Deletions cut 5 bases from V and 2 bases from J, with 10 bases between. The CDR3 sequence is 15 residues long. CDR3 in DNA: TGTGCCAGCAGCCCAACAGGCGCTGGGGCCAACGTCCTGACTTTC. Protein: CASSPTGAGANVLTF. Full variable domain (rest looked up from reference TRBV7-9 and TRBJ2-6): DTGVSQNPRHKITKRGQNVTFRCDPISEHNRLYWYRQTLGQGPEFLTYFQNEAQLEKSRLLSDRFSAERPKGSFSTLEIQRTEQGDSAMYLCASSPTGAGANVLTFGAGSRLTVL.

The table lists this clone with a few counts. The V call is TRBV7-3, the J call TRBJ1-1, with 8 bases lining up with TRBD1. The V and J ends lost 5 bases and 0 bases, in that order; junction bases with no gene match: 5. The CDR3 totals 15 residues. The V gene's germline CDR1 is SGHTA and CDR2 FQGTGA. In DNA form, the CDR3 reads TGTGCCAGCAGCCCGGGGACAGGTTTGAACACTGAAGCTTTCTTT. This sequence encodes CASSPGTGLNTEAFF. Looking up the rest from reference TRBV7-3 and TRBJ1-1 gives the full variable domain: GAGVSQTPSNKVTEKGKYVELRCDPISGHTALYWYRQSLGQGPEFLIYFQGTGAADDSGLPNDRFFAVRPEGSVSTLKIQRTERGDSAVYLCASSPGTGLNTEAFFGQGTRLTVV.

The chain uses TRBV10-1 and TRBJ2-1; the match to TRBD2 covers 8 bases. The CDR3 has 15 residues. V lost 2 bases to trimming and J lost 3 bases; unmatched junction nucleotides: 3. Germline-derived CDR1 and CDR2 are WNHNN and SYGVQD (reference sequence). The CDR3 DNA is TGCGCCAGCAGTGAGGGAGCGGGAGTCTACAATGAGCAGTTCTTC. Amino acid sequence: CASSEGAGVYNEQFF.

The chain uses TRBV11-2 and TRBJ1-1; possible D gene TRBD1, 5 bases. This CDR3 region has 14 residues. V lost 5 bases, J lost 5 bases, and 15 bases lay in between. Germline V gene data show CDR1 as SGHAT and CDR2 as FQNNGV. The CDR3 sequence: CASSSSTRGTEAFF. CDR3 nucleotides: TGTGCCAGCAGCAGCTCCACCCGGGGGACTGAAGCTTTCTTT. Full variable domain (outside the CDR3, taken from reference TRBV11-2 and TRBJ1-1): EAGVAQSPRYKIIEKRQSVAFWCNPISGHATLYWYQQILGQGPKLLIQFQNNGVVDDSQLPKDRFSAERLKGVDSTLKIQPAKLEDSAVYLCASSSSTRGTEAFFGQGTRLTVV.

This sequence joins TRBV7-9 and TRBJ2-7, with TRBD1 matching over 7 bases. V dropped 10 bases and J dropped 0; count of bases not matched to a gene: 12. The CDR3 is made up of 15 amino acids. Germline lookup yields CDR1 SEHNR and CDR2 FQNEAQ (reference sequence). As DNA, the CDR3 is TGTGCCATCGGAACAGGGGTGCCTTCCTCCTACGAGCAGTACTTC. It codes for CAIGTGVPSSYEQYF. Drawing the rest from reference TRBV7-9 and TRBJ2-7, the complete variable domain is DTGVSQNPRHKITKRGQNVTFRCDPISEHNRLYWYRQTLGQGPEFLTYFQNEAQLEKSRLLSDRFSAERPKGSFSTLEIQRTEQGDSAMYLCAIGTGVPSSYEQYFGPGTRLTVT.

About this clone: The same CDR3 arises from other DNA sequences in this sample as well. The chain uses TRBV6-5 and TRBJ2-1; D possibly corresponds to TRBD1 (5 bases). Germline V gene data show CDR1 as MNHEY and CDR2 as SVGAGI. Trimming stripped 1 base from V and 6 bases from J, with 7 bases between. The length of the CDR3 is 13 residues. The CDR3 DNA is TGTGCCAGCAGTTACTTAGACAGCAATGAGCAGTTCTTC. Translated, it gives CASSYLDSNEQFF.

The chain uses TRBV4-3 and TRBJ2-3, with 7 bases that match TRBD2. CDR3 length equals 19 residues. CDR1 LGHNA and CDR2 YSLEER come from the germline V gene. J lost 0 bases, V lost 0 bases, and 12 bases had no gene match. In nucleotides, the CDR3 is TGCGCCAGCAGCCAAGATGCCCCCCTAGCGGAGGGAAGCACAGATACGCAGTATTTT. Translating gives CASSQDAPLAEGSTDTQYF.

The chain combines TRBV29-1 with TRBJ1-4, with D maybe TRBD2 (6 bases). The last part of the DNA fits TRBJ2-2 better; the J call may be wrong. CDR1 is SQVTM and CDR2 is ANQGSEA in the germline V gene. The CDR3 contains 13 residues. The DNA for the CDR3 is TGCAGCGTTGAAGATGGGGTGGGACTGGAGCTGTTTTTT. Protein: CSVEDGVGLELFF.

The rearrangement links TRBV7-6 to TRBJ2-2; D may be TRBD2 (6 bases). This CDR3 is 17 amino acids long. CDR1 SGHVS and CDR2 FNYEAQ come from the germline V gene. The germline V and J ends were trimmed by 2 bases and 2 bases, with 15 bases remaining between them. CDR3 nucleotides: TGTGCCAGCAGCTTATCCGCTTGGGGGGAAAACACCGGGGAGCTGTTTTTT. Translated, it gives CASSLSAWGENTGELFF. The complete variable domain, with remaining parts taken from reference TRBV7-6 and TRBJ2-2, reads GAGVSQSPRYKVTKRGQDVALRCDPISGHVSLYWYRQALGQGPEFLTYFNYEAQQDKSGLPNDRFSAERPEGSISTLTIQRTEQRDSAMYRCASSLSAWGENTGELFFGEGSRLTVL.

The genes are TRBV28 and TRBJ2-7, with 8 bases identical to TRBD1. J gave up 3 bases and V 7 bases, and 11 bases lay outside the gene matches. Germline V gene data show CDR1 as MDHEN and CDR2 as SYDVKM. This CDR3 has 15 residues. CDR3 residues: CASTPNQGQDYEQYF. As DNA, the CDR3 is TGTGCCAGCACCCCAAACCAGGGACAGGACTACGAGCAGTACTTC.